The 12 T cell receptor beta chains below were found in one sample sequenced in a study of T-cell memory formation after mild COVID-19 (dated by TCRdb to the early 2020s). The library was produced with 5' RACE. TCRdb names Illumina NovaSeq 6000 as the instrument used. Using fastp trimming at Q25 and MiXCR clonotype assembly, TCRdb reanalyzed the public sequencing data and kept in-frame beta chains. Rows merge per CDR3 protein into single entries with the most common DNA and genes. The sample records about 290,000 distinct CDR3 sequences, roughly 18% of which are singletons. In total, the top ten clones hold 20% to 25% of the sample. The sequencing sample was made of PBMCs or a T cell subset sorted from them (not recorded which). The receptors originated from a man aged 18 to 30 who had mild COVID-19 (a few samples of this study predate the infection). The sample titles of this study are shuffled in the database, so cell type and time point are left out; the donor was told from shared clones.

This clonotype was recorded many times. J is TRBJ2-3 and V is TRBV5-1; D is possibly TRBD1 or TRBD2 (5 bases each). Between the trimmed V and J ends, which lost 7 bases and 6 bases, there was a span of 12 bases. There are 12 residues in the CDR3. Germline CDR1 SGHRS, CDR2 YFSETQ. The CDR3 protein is CASREGADTQYF. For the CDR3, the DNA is TGCGCCAGCCGGGAAGGGGCCGATACGCAGTATTTT.

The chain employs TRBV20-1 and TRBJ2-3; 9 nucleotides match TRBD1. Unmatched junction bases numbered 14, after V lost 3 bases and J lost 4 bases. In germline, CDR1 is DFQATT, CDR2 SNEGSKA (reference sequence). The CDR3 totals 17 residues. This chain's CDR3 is CSASRPGTGRMADTQYF. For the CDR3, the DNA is TGCAGTGCTAGTCGACCCGGGACAGGGAGGATGGCAGATACGCAGTATTTT.

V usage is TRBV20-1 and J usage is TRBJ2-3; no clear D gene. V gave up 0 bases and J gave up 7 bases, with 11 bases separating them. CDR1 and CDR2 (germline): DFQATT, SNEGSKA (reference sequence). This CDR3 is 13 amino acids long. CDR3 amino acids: CSAREAPINTQYF. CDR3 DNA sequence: TGCAGTGCTAGAGAGGCCCCAATTAATACGCAGTATTTT.

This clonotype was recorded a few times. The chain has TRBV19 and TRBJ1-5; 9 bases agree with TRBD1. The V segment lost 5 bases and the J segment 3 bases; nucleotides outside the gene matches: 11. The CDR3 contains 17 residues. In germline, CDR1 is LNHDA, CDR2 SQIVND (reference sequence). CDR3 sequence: CASSSWTGVANNQPQHF. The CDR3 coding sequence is TGTGCCAGTAGTTCGTGGACAGGGGTCGCGAACAATCAGCCCCAGCATTTT.

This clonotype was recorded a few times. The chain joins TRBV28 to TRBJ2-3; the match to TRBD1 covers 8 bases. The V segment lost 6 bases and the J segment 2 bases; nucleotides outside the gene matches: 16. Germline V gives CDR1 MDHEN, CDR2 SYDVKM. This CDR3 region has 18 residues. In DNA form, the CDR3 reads TGTGCCAGCAGGACGACAGGGGTAGGACGAAAGATCACAGATACGCAGTATTTT. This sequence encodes CASRTTGVGRKITDTQYF.

CDR3 residues: CASSFSMHSGTSGYQETQYF. In DNA, the CDR3 is TGTGCCAGCAGCTTTTCCATGCATTCCGGGACTAGCGGGTACCAAGAGACCCAGTACTTC. This rearrangement joins TRBV7-9 to TRBJ2-5; the match to TRBD2 covers 12 bases. Germline V gives CDR1 SEHNR, CDR2 FQNEAQ (reference sequence). The CDR3 runs to 20 residues. The ends lost 3 bases at V and 0 bases at J; junction bases unmatched: 14. Full variable domain (remainder filled in from reference TRBV7-9 and TRBJ2-5): DTGVSQNPRHKITKRGQNVTFRCDPISEHNRLYWYRQTLGQGPEFLTYFQNEAQLEKSRLLSDRFSAERPKGSFSTLEIQRTEQGDSAMYLCASSFSMHSGTSGYQETQYFGPGTRLLVL.

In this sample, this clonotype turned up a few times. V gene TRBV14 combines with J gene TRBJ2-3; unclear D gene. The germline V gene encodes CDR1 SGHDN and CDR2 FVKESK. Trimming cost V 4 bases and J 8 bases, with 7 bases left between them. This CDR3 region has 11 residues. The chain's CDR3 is CASSPGSTQYF. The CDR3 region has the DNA TGTGCCAGCAGCCCTGGGTCTACGCAGTATTTT.

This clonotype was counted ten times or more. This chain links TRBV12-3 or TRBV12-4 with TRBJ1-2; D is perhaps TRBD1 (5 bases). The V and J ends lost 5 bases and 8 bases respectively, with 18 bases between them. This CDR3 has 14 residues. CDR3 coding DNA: TGTGCCAGCAGTCCCGCTGGGGGGTCATGGGGCTACACCTTC. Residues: CASSPAGGSWGYTF.

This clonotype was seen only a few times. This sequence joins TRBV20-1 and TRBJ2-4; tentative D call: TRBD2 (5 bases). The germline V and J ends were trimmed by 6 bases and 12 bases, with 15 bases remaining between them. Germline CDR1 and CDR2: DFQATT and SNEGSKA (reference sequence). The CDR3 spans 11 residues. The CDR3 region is CSARPPAGQYF. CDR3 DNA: TGCAGTGCCCGTCCCCCGGCGGGTCAGTACTTC.

The CDR3 loop reads CASSPRDPGEDTQYF. DNA for the CDR3: TGTGCCAGCAGCCCCCGGGACCCTGGGGAAGATACGCAGTATTTT. V and J are TRBV7-8 and TRBJ2-3; possibly TRBD1 or TRBD2 for D (5 bases each). V was trimmed by 5 bases and J by 5 bases, leaving 17 bases between them. Germline V CDR1 and CDR2: SGHVS, FQNEAQ. CDR3 length: 15 amino acids.

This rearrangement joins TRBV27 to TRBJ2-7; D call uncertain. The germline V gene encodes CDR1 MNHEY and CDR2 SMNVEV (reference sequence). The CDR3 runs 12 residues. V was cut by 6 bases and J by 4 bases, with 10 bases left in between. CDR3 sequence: CASRVGNYEQYF. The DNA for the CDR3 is TGTGCCAGCAGGGTGGGGAATTACGAGCAGTACTTC.

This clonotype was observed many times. This CDR3 reads CASSSGQGRNTEAFF. DNA of the CDR3: TGCGCCAGCAGCTCGGGACAGGGTCGGAACACTGAAGCTTTCTTT. The chain recombines TRBV5-1 with TRBJ1-1; 9 bases line up with TRBD1. Trimming removed 3 bases from V and 1 base from J; junction bases left unmatched: 4. Germline V gives CDR1 SGHRS, CDR2 YFSETQ. The CDR3 loop spans 15 amino acids. Drawing the rest from reference TRBV5-1 and TRBJ1-1, the complete variable domain is KAGVTQTPRYLIKTRGQQVTLSCSPISGHRSVSWYQQTPGQGLQFLFEYFSETQRNKGNFPGRFSGRQFSNSRSEMNVSTLELGDSALYLCASSSGQGRNTEAFFGQGTRLTVV.